Here is one T cell receptor beta chain with its context. This sample includes further DNA sequences coding for the same CDR3. This specimen comes from a study of CD8+ T cells in alopecia areata. Once RNA had been extracted, it was reverse transcribed into cDNA to act as the sequencing template. Assay: immunoSEQ multiplex PCR; the TCRdb copy retains only in-frame clones and omits some. The top ten clones hold 2.5% to 3% of a sample with some 110,000 clones, around 64% of them seen once. The CDR3 length is 14 residues. Germline CDR1 is SGHDT and CDR2 is YYEEEE. V was cut by 0 bases and J by 3 bases, with 7 bases left in between.

Input material: CD4+ T cells sorted from blood. This chain connects TRBV5-6 to TRBJ1-5; no definite D call. This receptor was taken from a human donor in good health. The CDR3 is CASSLGRSNQPQHF. The CDR3 DNA sequence: TGTGCCAGCAGCTTGGGCAGGTCCAATCAGCCCCAGCATTTT.